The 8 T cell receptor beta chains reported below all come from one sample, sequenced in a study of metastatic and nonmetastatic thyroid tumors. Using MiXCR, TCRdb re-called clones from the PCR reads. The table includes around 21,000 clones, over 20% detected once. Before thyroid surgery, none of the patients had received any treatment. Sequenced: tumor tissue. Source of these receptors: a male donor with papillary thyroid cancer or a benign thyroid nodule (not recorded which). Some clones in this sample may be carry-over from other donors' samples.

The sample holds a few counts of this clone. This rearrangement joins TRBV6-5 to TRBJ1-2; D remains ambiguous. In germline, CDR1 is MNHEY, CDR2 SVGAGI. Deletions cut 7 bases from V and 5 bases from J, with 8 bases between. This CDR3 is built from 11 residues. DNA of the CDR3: TGTGCCAGCACTTTCGAATATGGCTACACCTTC. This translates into CASTFEYGYTF.

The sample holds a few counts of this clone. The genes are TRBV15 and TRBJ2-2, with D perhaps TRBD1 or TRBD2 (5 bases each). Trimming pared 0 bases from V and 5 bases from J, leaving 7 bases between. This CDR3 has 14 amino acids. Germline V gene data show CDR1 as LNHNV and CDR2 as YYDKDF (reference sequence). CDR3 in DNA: TGTGCCACCAGCAGAGACAGGGAGACCGGGGAGCTGTTTTTT. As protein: CATSRDRETGELFF. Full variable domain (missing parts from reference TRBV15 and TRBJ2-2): DAMVIQNPRYQVTQFGKPVTLSCSQTLNHNVMYWYQQKSSQAPKLLFHYYDKDFNNEADTPDNFQSRRPNTSFCFLDIRSPGLGDTAMYLCATSRDRETGELFFGEGSRLTVL.

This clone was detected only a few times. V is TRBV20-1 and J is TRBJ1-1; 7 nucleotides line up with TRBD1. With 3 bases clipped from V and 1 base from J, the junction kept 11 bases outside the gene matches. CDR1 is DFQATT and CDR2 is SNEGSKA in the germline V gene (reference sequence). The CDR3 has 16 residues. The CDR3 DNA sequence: TGCAGTGCTAGGGGCTCTGACAGGGAATGGAACACTGAAGCTTTCTTT. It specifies CSARGSDREWNTEAFF.

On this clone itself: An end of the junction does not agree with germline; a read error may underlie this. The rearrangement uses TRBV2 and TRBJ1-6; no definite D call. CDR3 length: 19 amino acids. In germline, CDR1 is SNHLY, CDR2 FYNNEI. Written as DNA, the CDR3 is TGTGACAGCAGTGAAGAGGACTCCCTCTATTATTTTTATAATTCACCCCTCCACTTT. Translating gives CDSSEEDSLYYFYNSPLHF.

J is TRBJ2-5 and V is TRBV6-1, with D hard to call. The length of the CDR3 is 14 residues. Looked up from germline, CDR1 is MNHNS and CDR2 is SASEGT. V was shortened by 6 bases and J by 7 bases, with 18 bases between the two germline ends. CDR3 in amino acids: CASSQSTRTVTQYF. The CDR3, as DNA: TGTGCCAGCAGCCAGAGTACCCGTACTGTGACCCAGTACTTC.

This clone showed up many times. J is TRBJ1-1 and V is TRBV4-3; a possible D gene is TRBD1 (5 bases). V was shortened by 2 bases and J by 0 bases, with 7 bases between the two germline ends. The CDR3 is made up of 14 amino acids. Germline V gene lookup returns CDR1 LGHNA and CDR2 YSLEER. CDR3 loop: CASSQRGLNTEAFF. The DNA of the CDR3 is TGCGCCAGCAGCCAAAGGGGACTGAACACTGAAGCTTTCTTT.

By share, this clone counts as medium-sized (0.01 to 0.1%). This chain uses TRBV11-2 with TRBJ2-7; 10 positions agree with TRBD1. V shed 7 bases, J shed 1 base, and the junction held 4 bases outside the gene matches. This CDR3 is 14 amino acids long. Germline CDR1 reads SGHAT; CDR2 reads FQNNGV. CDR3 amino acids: CASKRDRGSYEQYF. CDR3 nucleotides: TGTGCCAGCAAGCGGGACAGGGGATCCTACGAGCAGTACTTC.

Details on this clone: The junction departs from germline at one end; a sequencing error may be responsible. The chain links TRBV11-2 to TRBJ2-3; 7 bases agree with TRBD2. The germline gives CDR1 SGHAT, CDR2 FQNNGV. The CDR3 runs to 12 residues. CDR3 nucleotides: TGTGCCAGCAGCCCTAGCGGTTATACGCAGAATTTT. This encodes CASSPSGYTQNF.